What follows are 3 T cell receptor beta chains derived from one specimen sequenced in a study of cytomegalovirus exposure and HLA in healthy donors. PCR primers comprised 60 Vbeta and 13 Jbeta primers. TCRdb's table, derived via immunoSEQ multiplex PCR, lists solely in-frame clones and lacks some. The sample comprises 150,000 to 200,000 clones, 68% of which are singletons, and around 4.5% rests with the top ten. Sequenced: PBMCs. Source of these receptors: a woman aged 18-30 years in good health and CMV-seropositive.

V is TRBV18 and J is TRBJ2-3, with 8 bases that match TRBD2. The J segment lost 4 bases and the V segment lost 2 bases, leaving 8 bases of the junction unmatched. There are 16 residues in the CDR3. CDR1 KGHSH and CDR2 LQKENI come from the germline V gene. The CDR3 sequence: CASSPISGSVADTQYF. CDR3 nucleotides: TGTGCCAGCTCACCAATCAGCGGGAGTGTGGCAGATACGCAGTATTTT.

The chain combines TRBV28 with TRBJ1-5, with TRBD1 as a possible D gene (5 bases). Germline CDR1 MDHEN, CDR2 SYDVKM. The length of the CDR3 is 15 residues. V lost 2 bases and J lost 6, with 14 bases in between. The CDR3 sequence: CASSLINRRGQPQHF. In DNA form, the CDR3 reads TGTGCCAGCAGTTTAATCAACAGGCGAGGTCAGCCCCAGCATTTT.

The V call is TRBV12-5, the J call TRBJ1-3; no reliable D call. V was cut by 0 bases and J by 4 bases, with 10 bases left in between. In germline, CDR1 is LGHNT, CDR2 FRNRAP. This CDR3 has 15 amino acids. The CDR3 DNA reads as TGTGCTAGTGGTTTGGTCCTGACAACGGGAAACACCATATATTTT. This codes for CASGLVLTTGNTIYF.